The 18 T cell receptor beta chains below all came from one sample that was sequenced in a study of cytomegalovirus exposure and HLA in healthy donors. Both 60 Vbeta primers and 13 Jbeta primers went into the PCR. Clones were read by immunoSEQ multiplex PCR, and TCRdb kept only the in-frame ones, dropping some. Found here are 95,000 to 110,000 clones, more than 65% of them singletons; the top ten hold 4.2%. Input material: PBMCs. The receptors shown here come from a male donor in good health and CMV-seronegative.

The V and J genes are TRBV19 and TRBJ2-7, with 7 bases lining up with TRBD2. CDR1 LNHDA and CDR2 SQIVND come from the germline V gene (reference sequence). V lost 1 base to trimming and J lost 0 bases; unmatched junction nucleotides: 3. The CDR3 has 15 residues. CDR3 nucleotides: TGTGCCAGTAGTATAGGAGCTAGCGGCTCCTACGAGCAGTACTTC. This codes for CASSIGASGSYEQYF.

The V gene is TRBV11-2, the J gene TRBJ2-5; possibly TRBD1 for D (6 bases). The CDR3 consists of 16 residues. The V and J ends lost 4 bases and 3 bases respectively, with 18 bases between them. Germline CDR1 is SGHAT and CDR2 is FQNNGV. The CDR3 nucleotides are TGTGCCAGCAGCTACGGGTTTGGACAGACGAAAGAGACCCAGTACTTC. Its translation is CASSYGFGQTKETQYF.

The chain joins TRBV4-1 to TRBJ2-6; a possible D gene is TRBD2 (6 bases). The germline V gene encodes CDR1 MGHRA and CDR2 YSYEKL. CDR3 length equals 15 residues. The V end lost 5 bases, the J end lost 3 bases, and 11 bases lay between the germline ends. The CDR3 protein is CASSGGTGGANVLTF. DNA for the CDR3: TGCGCCAGCAGCGGGGGGACCGGTGGGGCCAACGTCCTGACTTTC.

The J gene is TRBJ1-1, the V gene TRBV30; no clear D. The germline V gene encodes CDR1 GTSNPN and CDR2 SVGIG (reference sequence). The CDR3 spans 16 residues. V was shortened by 1 base and J by 4 bases, with 19 bases between the two germline ends. This CDR3 is CAWSDPSHGQTTEAFF. The CDR3 nucleotides read TGTGCCTGGAGTGACCCCTCGCATGGGCAGACCACTGAAGCTTTCTTT.

This chain links TRBV18 with TRBJ2-3; the match to TRBD2 covers 7 bases. This CDR3 is built from 16 residues. Losses at the gene ends were 2 bases for V and 3 bases for J; bases not matched to a gene: 8. The germline CDR1 and CDR2 sequences are KGHSH and LQKENI. The CDR3 nucleotides read TGTGCCAGCTCACCAGAACTAGCGTCAGGGACAGATACGCAGTATTTT. This translates into CASSPELASGTDTQYF.

The chain links TRBV19 to TRBJ2-3, with TRBD1 as a possible D gene (8 bases). Germline V gene sequence: CDR1 LNHDA, CDR2 SQIVND (reference sequence). CDR3 length: 16 residues. V was trimmed by 4 bases and J by 0 bases, leaving 14 bases between them. CDR3 sequence: CASSRTGRASTDTQYF. DNA for the CDR3: TGTGCCAGTAGTAGGACAGGGAGGGCTAGCACAGATACGCAGTATTTT.

The gene calls are TRBV27 and TRBJ2-1; D perhaps matches TRBD1 (5 bases). The CDR3 is made up of 18 amino acids. The V end was cut by 0 bases, the J end by 4 bases, with 19 bases between. CDR1 MNHEY and CDR2 SMNVEV come from the germline V gene (reference sequence). The DNA of the CDR3 is TGTGCCAGCAGTTTATCGATGGGTACAGGTGGTCGGTACAATGAGCAGTTCTTC. Its protein is CASSLSMGTGGRYNEQFF.

This clone is a singleton in its sample. The chain recombines TRBV7-2 with TRBJ2-1; 8 bases match TRBD2. The V gene end was trimmed by 4 bases and the J gene end by 7 bases; junction bases not matched to a gene: 9. The CDR3 loop spans 15 amino acids. Germline values: CDR1 SGHTA, CDR2 FQGNSA. DNA for the CDR3: TGTGCCAGCAGCTGGTATAGCGGGAACGAAAATGAGCAGTTCTTC. Translation: CASSWYSGNENEQFF. The entire variable domain, with the rest obtained from reference TRBV7-2 and TRBJ2-1, is as follows: GAGVSQSPSNKVTEKGKDVELRCDPISGHTALYWYRQSLGQGLEFLIYFQGNSAPDKSGLPSDRFSAERTGGSVSTLTIQRTQQEDSAVYLCASSWYSGNENEQFFGPGTRLTVL.

The genes are TRBV28 and TRBJ1-5; D may be TRBD1 (6 bases). Trimming took 2 bases from V and 4 from J, leaving 12 bases between them. This CDR3 comprises 15 residues. Germline CDR1 and CDR2: MDHEN and SYDVKM. In DNA form, the CDR3 reads TGTGCCAGCAGTTTAGTGGGGGCGCGAAATCAGCCCCAGCATTTT. Translated, it gives CASSLVGARNQPQHF.

As to this clone: The same CDR3 also results from other DNA sequences found in this sample. The gene calls are TRBV28 and TRBJ1-5; the D is unclear. CDR1 is MDHEN, CDR2 SYDVKM, per germline. V lost 2 bases to trimming and J lost 1 base, with 6 bases between them. This CDR3 has 14 residues. CDR3 nucleotides: TGTGCCAGCAGTTTAGGGCAGAGCAATCAGCCCCAGCATTTT. This encodes CASSLGQSNQPQHF. The full variable domain, its missing parts supplied by reference TRBV28 and TRBJ1-5, is DVKVTQSSRYLVKRTGEKVFLECVQDMDHENMFWYRQDPGLGLRLIYFSYDVKMKEKGDIPEGYSVSREKKERFSLILESASTNQTSMYLCASSLGQSNQPQHFGDGTRLSIL.

A few counts support this clone. This chain uses TRBV2 with TRBJ2-7; TRBD2 matches 9 bases. CDR1 SNHLY and CDR2 FYNNEI come from the germline V gene. There are 15 residues in the CDR3. The ends lost 6 bases at V and 4 bases at J; junction bases unmatched: 10. For the CDR3, the DNA is TGTGCCAGCAGAGGTCGCCTAGCGGGACGGTACGAGCAGTACTTC. This gives the protein CASRGRLAGRYEQYF.

The chain uses TRBV28 and TRBJ2-1, with 7 nucleotides matching TRBD1. The V gene end was trimmed by 5 bases and the J gene end by 5 bases; junction bases not matched to a gene: 9. Germline V gene lookup returns CDR1 MDHEN and CDR2 SYDVKM. The length of the CDR3 is 15 residues. The CDR3 loop reads CASSGDSLGDNEQFF. DNA of the CDR3: TGTGCCAGCAGTGGGGACAGCCTTGGGGACAATGAGCAGTTCTTC.

V gene TRBV7-3 combines with J gene TRBJ2-3, with 15 positions matching TRBD2. With V trimmed by 5 bases and J by 4 bases, 4 bases remained unmatched. Per the germline V gene, CDR1 is SGHTA and CDR2 is FQGTGA. The CDR3 is 16 residues long. CDR3 sequence reads: CASSQGLAGGADTQYF. The CDR3 nucleotides read TGTGCCAGCAGCCAGGGACTAGCGGGAGGTGCAGATACGCAGTATTTT.

This clone was counted between two and nine times. The rearrangement joins TRBV5-4 to TRBJ2-6; D is perhaps TRBD1 (6 bases). The CDR3 has 16 amino acids. Germline V gene lookup returns CDR1 SGHNT and CDR2 YYREEE (reference sequence). Trimming shortened V by 0 bases and J by 0 bases, and 7 bases separated the two germline ends. In nucleotides, the CDR3 is TGTGCCAGCAGCTTGGGGGGGCTCTCTGGGGCCAACGTCCTGACTTTC. The encoded protein is CASSLGGLSGANVLTF.

The rearrangement uses TRBV27 and TRBJ1-4, with D maybe TRBD1 (6 bases). The CDR3 is 17 residues long. Germline values: CDR1 MNHEY, CDR2 SMNVEV (reference sequence). Trimming cost V 0 bases and J 0 bases, with 11 bases left between them. The CDR3 here is CASSLSWTVATNEKLFF. In nucleotides, the CDR3 is TGTGCCAGCAGTTTATCCTGGACAGTTGCAACTAATGAAAAACTGTTTTTT. Looking up the rest from reference TRBV27 and TRBJ1-4 gives the full variable domain: EAQVTQNPRYLITVTGKKLTVTCSQNMNHEYMSWYRQDPGLGLRQIYYSMNVEVTDKGDVPEGYKVSRKEKRNFPLILESPSPNQTSLYFCASSLSWTVATNEKLFFGSGTQLSVL.

The V gene is TRBV18, the J gene TRBJ2-6, with D maybe TRBD2 (6 bases). The V end lost 6 bases, the J end lost 0 bases, and 15 bases lay between the germline ends. The length of the CDR3 is 17 residues. Germline loops: CDR1 KGHSH, CDR2 LQKENI. Here the CDR3 DNA reads TGTGCCAGCTCCGGTCGGGGGAGTCTCTCTGGGGCCAACGTCCTGACTTTC. This sequence encodes CASSGRGSLSGANVLTF.

The gene calls are TRBV10-3 and TRBJ2-7; TRBD2 agrees at 9 bases. Germline trimming cut 0 bases from V and 3 bases from J; bases unmatched to any gene: 9. Germline V lookup: CDR1 ENHRY, CDR2 SYGVKD. The CDR3 contains 17 residues. The CDR3 is CAISESRASSGNYEQYF. The CDR3 coding sequence is TGTGCCATCAGTGAGTCGAGGGCCTCTAGCGGGAACTACGAGCAGTACTTC.

The genes are TRBV2 and TRBJ2-3; D possibly corresponds to TRBD2 (6 bases). The CDR3 loop spans 14 amino acids. Germline values: CDR1 SNHLY, CDR2 FYNNEI. The germline V and J ends were trimmed by 11 bases and 0 bases, with 15 bases remaining between them. CDR3: CAWPGSGSTDTQYF. The CDR3 DNA sequence: TGTGCCTGGCCCGGGAGCGGTAGCACAGATACGCAGTATTTT.